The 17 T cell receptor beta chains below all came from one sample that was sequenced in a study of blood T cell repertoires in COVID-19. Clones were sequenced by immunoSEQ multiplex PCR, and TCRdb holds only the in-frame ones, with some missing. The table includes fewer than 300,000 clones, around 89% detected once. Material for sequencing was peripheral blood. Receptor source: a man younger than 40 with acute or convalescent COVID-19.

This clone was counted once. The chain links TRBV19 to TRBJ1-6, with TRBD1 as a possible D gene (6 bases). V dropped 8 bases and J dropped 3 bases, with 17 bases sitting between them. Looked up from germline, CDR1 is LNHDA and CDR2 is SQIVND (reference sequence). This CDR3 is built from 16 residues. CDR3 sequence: CASSTGANYYNSPLHF. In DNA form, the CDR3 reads TGTGCCAGTTCGACAGGAGCTAATTACTATAATTCACCCCTCCACTTT.

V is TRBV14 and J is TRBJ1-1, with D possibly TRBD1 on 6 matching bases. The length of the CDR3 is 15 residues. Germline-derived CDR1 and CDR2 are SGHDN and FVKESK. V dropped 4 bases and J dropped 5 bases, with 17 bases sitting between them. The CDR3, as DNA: TGTGCCAGCAGCCGTGCGGGGGGGCCATGGACTGAAGCTTTCTTT. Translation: CASSRAGGPWTEAFF.

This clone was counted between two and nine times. CDR3 residues: CASSQVDRGREKLFF. DNA for the CDR3: TGTGCCAGCAGCCAAGTAGACAGGGGGAGAGAAAAACTGTTTTTT. This rearrangement joins TRBV3-1 (or the pseudogene TRBV3-2) to TRBJ1-4; 9 positions match TRBD1. Looked up from germline, CDR1 is LGHDT and CDR2 is YNNKEL (reference sequence). This CDR3 region has 15 residues. The ends lost 1 base at V and 8 bases at J; junction bases unmatched: 5.

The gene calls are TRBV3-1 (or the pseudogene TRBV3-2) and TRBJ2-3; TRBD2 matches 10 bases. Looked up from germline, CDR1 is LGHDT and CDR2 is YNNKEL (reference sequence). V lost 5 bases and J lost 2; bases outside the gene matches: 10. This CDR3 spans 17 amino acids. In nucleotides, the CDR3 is TGTGCCAGCAGCTTGCTAGTAGCGGGGGGTACCACAGATACGCAGTATTTT. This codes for CASSLLVAGGTTDTQYF.

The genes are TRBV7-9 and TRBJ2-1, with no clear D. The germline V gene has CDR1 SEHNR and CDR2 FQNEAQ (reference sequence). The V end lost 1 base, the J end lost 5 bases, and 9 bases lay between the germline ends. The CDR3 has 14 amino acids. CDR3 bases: TGTGCCAGCAGCTTAGAGCAGCGAAACAATGAGCAGTTCTTC. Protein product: CASSLEQRNNEQFF. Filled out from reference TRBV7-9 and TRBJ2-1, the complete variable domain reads DTGVSQNPRHKITKRGQNVTFRCDPISEHNRLYWYRQTLGQGPEFLTYFQNEAQLEKSRLLSDRFSAERPKGSFSTLEIQRTEQGDSAMYLCASSLEQRNNEQFFGPGTRLTVL.

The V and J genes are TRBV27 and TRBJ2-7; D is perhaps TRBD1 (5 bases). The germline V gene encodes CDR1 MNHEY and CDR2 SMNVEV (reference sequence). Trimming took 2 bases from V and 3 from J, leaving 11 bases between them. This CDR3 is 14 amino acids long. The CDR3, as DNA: TGTGCCAGCAGTTTAGATGGACATAACTACGAGCAGTACTTC. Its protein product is CASSLDGHNYEQYF.

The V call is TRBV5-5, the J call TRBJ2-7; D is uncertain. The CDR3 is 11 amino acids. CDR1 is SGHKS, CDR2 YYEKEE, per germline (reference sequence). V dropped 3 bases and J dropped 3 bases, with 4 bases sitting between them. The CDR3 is CASSSHYEQYF. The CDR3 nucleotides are TGTGCCAGCAGCTCACACTACGAGCAGTACTTC.

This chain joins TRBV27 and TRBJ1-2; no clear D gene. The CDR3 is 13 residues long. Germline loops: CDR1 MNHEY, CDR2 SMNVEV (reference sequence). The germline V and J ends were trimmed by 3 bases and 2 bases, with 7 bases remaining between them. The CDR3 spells CASSFPGNYGYTF. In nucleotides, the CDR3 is TGTGCCAGCAGTTTCCCAGGAAACTATGGCTACACCTTC.

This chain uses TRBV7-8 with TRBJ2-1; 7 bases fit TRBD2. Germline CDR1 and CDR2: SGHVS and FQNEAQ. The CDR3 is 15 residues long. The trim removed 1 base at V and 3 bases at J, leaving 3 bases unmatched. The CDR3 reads CASSLVWEGYNEQFF. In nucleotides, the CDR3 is TGTGCCAGCAGCTTAGTATGGGAGGGCTACAATGAGCAGTTCTTC.

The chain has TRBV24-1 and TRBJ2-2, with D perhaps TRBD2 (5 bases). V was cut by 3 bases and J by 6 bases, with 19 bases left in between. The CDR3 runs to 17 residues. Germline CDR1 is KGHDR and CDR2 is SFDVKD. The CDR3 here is CATSDPRSGSAAGELFF. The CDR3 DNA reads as TGTGCCACCAGTGATCCGAGGTCCGGATCAGCGGCCGGGGAGCTGTTTTTT.

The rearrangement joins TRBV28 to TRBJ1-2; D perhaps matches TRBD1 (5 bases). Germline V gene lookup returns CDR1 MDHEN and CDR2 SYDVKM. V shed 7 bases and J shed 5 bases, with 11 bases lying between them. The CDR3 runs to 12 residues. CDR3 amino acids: CASNLGGYGYTF. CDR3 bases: TGTGCCAGCAACCTTGGGGGGTATGGCTACACCTTC.

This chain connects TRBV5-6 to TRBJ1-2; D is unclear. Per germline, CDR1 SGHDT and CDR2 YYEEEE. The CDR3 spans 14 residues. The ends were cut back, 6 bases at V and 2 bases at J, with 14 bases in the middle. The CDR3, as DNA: TGTGCCAGCATCAACAGCGGGCGGAACTATGGCTACACCTTC. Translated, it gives CASINSGRNYGYTF. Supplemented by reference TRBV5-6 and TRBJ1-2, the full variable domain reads DAGVTQSPTHLIKTRGQQVTLRCSPKSGHDTVSWYQQALGQGPQFIFQYYEEEERQRGNFPDRFSGHQFPNYSSELNVNALLLGDSALYLCASINSGRNYGYTFGSGTRLTVV.

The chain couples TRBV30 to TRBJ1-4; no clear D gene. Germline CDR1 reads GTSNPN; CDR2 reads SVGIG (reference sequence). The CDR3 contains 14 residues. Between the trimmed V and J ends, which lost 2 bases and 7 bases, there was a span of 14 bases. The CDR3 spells CAWSRARGGEKLFF. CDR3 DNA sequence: TGTGCCTGGAGTAGGGCCCGAGGAGGTGAAAAACTGTTTTTT. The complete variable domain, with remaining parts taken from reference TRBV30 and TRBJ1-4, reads SQTIHQWPATLVQPVGSPLSLECTVEGTSNPNLYWYRQAAGRGLQLLFYSVGIGQISSEVPQNLSASRPQDRQFILSSKKLLLSDSGFYLCAWSRARGGEKLFFGSGTQLSVL.

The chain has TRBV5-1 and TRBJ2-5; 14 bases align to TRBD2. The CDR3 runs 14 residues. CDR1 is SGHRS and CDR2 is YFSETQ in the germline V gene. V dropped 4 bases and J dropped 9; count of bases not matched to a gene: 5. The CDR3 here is CASSDGLAGGPQYF. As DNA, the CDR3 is TGCGCCAGCAGCGACGGACTAGCGGGGGGCCCCCAGTACTTC.

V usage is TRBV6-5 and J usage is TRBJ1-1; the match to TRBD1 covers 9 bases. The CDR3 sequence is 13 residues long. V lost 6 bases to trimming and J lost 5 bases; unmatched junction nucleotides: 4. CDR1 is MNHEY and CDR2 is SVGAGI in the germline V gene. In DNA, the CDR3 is TGTGCCAGCAGGGACAGGGGTTTAACTGAAGCTTTCTTT. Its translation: CASRDRGLTEAFF.

The CDR3 region is CASSNRVTSGYTF. DNA for the CDR3: TGTGCCAGCAGCAACAGGGTAACTAGTGGCTACACCTTC. The rearrangement joins TRBV6-2 or TRBV6-3 to TRBJ1-2; possible D gene TRBD1, 6 bases. Trimming shortened V by 6 bases and J by 7 bases, and 15 bases separated the two germline ends. The germline gives CDR1 MNHEY, CDR2 SVGEGT. The CDR3 extends over 13 amino acids.

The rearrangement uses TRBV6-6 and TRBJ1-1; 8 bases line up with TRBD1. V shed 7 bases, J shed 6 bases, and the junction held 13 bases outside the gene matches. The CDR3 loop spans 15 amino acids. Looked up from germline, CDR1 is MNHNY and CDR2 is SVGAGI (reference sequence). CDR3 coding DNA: TGTGCCAGCACCCCAGGGGGCTCTGGTAACTCTGAAGCTTTCTTT. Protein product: CASTPGGSGNSEAFF.